This T cell receptor (beta chain) was identified in a study of spatial heterogeneity in lung cancer. Study-wide results and caveats: Counts of expanded alpha and beta TCRs within tumors tracked the tumor nonsynonymous mutation count.

Documented time point: sample taken at primary tumor resection. TCRdb reanalysed the 5' RACE reads using MiXCR and keeps one entry per CDR3 protein. The table has approximately 7,000 distinct CDR3 sequences, around 13% seen once. In its sample, this clonotype was seen many times. The antigen is not known. This beta chain is a stray read from a library made for alpha chains; its abundance is not meaningful. CDR1 is SGHRS, CDR2 YFSETQ, per germline. The V gene lost 0 bases and the J gene lost 3 bases, with 9 bases spanning the gap. The CDR3 runs 14 residues. The clonotype originates from a male donor with early-stage non-small cell lung cancer. V gene TRBV5-1 combines with J gene TRBJ2-5; D is possibly TRBD1 (6 bases). The material was lung tumor tissue, obtained at surgery. CDR3 nucleotide sequence: TGCGCCAGCAGCTTGGTAGGGGACAAAGAGACCCAGTACTTC. Its protein is CASSLVGDKETQYF. The variable domain in full, with the rest retrieved from reference TRBV5-1 and TRBJ2-5, is KAGVTQTPRYLIKTRGQQVTLSCSPISGHRSVSWYQQTPGQGLQFLFEYFSETQRNKGNFPGRFSGRQFSNSRSEMNVSTLELGDSALYLCASSLVGDKETQYFGPGTRLLVL.